Following are 6 T cell receptor beta chains from one sample sequenced in a study of cytomegalovirus exposure and HLA in healthy donors. Measured with immunoSEQ multiplex PCR; TCRdb has only the in-frame clones, and not every one. In the table there are approximately 160,000 clones, about 90% of which are singletons. The sequenced sample consisted of PBMCs. The receptors derive from a woman aged 18-30 years in good health and CMV-seropositive.

This rearrangement joins TRBV28 to TRBJ1-5, with D perhaps TRBD1 (6 bases). CDR1 is MDHEN and CDR2 is SYDVKM in the germline V gene. The length of the CDR3 is 13 residues. Trimming cost V 8 bases and J 9 bases, with 17 bases left between them. The CDR3 sequence is CASRSGGGRPQHF. The CDR3 region has the DNA TGTGCCAGCCGATCGGGGGGCGGGCGGCCCCAGCATTTT.

The chain employs TRBV9 and TRBJ2-1; D ambiguous. The CDR3 covers 12 residues. Germline CDR1 reads SGDLS; CDR2 reads YYNGEE. The V end lost 3 bases, the J end lost 8 bases, and 9 bases lay between the germline ends. The CDR3 reads CASSATWDEQFF. The CDR3 DNA sequence: TGTGCCAGCAGCGCGACTTGGGATGAGCAGTTCTTC.

This clone was seen a single time. The chain uses TRBV30 and TRBJ1-6; 12 bases fit TRBD1. This CDR3 region has 14 residues. V gave up 2 bases and J gave up 12 bases; unmatched junction bases: 5. Germline V lookup: CDR1 GTSNPN, CDR2 SVGIG (reference sequence). CDR3 residues: CAWSFGTGGEPLHF. As DNA, the CDR3 is TGTGCCTGGAGTTTTGGGACAGGGGGCGAACCCCTCCACTTT.

The chain links TRBV5-4 to TRBJ2-5; 9 nucleotides agree with TRBD2. With 2 bases clipped from V and 5 bases from J, the junction kept 4 bases outside the gene matches. The germline V gene encodes CDR1 SGHNT and CDR2 YYREEE (reference sequence). This CDR3 has 14 amino acids. DNA of the CDR3: TGTGCCAGCAGCTTTCGGCGGGAGGGGGAGACCCAGTACTTC. Translating gives CASSFRREGETQYF. Full variable domain (outside the CDR3, taken from reference TRBV5-4 and TRBJ2-5): ETGVTQSPTHLIKTRGQQVTLRCSSQSGHNTVSWYQQALGQGPQFIFQYYREEENGRGNFPPRFSGLQFPNYSSELNVNALELDDSALYLCASSFRREGETQYFGPGTRLLVL.

The rearrangement joins TRBV27 to TRBJ2-2, with 9 bases fitting TRBD2. CDR3 length: 13 residues. The junction had 6 bases not matched to a gene; V was cut back by 6 bases and J by 10 bases. The germline V gene has CDR1 MNHEY and CDR2 SMNVEV (reference sequence). The CDR3 is CASRISGSVELFF. CDR3 in DNA: TGTGCCAGCAGAATTAGCGGGAGCGTGGAGCTGTTTTTT.

J is TRBJ1-1 and V is TRBV19, with unresolved D. This CDR3 contains 14 residues. The ends were cut back, 5 bases at V and 1 base at J, with 11 bases in the middle. Germline CDR1 is LNHDA and CDR2 is SQIVND (reference sequence). The CDR3 sequence: CASSFGRGNTEAFF. The CDR3 region has the DNA TGTGCCAGTAGTTTTGGACGGGGGAACACTGAAGCTTTCTTT.